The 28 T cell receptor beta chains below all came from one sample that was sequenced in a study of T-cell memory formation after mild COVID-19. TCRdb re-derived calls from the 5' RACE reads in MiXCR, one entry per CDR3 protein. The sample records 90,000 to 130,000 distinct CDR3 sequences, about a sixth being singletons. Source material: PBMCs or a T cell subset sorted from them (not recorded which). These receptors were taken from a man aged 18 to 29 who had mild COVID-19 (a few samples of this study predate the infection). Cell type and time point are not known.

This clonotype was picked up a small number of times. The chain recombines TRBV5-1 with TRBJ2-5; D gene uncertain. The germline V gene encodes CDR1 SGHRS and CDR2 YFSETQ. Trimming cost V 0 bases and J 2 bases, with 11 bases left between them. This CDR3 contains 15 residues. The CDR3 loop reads CASSLAPVIQETQYF. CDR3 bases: TGCGCCAGCAGCTTGGCCCCGGTTATACAAGAGACCCAGTACTTC.

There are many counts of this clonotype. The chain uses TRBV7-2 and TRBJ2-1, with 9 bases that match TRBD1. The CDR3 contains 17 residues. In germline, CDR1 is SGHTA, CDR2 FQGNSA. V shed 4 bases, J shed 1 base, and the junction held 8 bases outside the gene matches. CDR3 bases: TGTGCCAGCAGCTCCCCAACAGGGGGCTTGTCCTACAATGAGCAGTTCTTC. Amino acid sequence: CASSSPTGGLSYNEQFF.

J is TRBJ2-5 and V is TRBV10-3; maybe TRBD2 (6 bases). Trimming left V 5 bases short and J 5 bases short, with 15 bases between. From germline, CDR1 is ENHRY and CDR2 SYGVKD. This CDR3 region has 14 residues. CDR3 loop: CAISPAGNSETQYF. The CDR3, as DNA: TGTGCCATCAGTCCTGCGGGGAATTCGGAGACCCAGTACTTC.

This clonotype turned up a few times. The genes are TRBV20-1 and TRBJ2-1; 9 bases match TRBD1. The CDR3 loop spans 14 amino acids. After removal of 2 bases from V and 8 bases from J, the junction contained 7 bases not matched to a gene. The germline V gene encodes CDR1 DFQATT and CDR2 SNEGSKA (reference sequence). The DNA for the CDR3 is TGCAGTGCTAGACCGGGACAGGGAGGAGATGAGCAGTTCTTC. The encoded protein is CSARPGQGGDEQFF.

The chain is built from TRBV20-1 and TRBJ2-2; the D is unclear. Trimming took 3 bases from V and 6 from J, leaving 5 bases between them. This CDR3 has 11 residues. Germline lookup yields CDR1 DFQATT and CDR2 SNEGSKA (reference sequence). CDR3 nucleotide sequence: TGCAGTGCTAGGATGGCCGGGGAGCTGTTTTTT. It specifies CSARMAGELFF.

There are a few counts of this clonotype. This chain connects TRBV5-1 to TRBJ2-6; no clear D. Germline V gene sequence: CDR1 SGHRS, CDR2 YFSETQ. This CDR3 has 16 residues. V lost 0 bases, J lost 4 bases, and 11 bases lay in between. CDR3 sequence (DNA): TGCGCCAGCAGCTTGGGGGTTGTAACGGGGGCCAACGTCCTGACTTTC. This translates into CASSLGVVTGANVLTF.

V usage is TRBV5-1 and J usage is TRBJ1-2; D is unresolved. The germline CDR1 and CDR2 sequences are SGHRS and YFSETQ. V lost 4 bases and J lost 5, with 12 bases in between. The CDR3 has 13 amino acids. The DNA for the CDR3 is TGCGCCAGCAGCCACGGTGACCCGTATGGCTACACCTTC. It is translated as CASSHGDPYGYTF.

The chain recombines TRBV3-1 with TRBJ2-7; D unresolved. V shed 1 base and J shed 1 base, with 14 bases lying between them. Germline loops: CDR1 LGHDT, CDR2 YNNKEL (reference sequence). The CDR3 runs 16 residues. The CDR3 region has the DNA TGTGCCAGCAGCCAAGTCTTGTTACGAGGTTCCTACGAGCAGTACTTC. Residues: CASSQVLLRGSYEQYF.

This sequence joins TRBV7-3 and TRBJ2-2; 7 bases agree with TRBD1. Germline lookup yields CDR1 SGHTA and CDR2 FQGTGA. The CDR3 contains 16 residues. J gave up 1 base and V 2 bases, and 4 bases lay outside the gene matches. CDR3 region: CASSLLPGGNTGELFF. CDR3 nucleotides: TGTGCCAGCAGCTTACTCCCAGGGGGGAACACCGGGGAGCTGTTTTTT.

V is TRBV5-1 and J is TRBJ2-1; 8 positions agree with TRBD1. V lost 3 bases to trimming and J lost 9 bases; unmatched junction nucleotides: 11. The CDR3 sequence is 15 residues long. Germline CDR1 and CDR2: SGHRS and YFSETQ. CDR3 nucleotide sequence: TGCGCCAGCAGCTCAGGGGGCGAGAATATTGGTGAGCAGTTCTTC. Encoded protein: CASSSGGENIGEQFF.

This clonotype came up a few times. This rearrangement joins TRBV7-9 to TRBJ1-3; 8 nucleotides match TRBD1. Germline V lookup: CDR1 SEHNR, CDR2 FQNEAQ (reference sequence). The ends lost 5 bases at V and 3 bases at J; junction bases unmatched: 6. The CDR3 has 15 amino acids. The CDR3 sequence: CASSPWTGSGNTIYF. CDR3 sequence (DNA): TGTGCCAGCAGCCCATGGACAGGGAGTGGAAACACCATATATTTT.

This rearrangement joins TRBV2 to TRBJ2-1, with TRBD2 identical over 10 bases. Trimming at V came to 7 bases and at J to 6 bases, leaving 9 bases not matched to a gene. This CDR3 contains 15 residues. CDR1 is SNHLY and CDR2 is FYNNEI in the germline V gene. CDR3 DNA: TGTGCCAGCACACGTAGCGGGGGGCCGGGCAATGAGCAGTTCTTC. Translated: CASTRSGGPGNEQFF.

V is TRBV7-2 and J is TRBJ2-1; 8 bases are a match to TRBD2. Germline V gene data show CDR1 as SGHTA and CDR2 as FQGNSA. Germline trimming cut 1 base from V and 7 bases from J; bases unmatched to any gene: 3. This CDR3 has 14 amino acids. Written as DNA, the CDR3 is TGTGCCAGCAGCTTAGACGCGGGGGGTAATGAGCAGTTCTTC. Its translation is CASSLDAGGNEQFF.

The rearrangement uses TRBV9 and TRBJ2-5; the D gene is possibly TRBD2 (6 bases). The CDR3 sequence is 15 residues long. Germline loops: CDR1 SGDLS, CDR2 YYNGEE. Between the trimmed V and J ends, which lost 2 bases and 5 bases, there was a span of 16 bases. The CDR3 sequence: CASSVGPGTGETQYF. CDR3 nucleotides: TGTGCCAGCAGCGTCGGACCGGGGACTGGGGAGACCCAGTACTTC.

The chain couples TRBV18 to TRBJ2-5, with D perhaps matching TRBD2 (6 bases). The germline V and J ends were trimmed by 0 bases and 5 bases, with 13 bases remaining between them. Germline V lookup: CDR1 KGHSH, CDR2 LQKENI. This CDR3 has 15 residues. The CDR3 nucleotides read TGTGCCAGCTCACCACCGGAGACTAGGAAGGAGACCCAGTACTTC. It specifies CASSPPETRKETQYF.

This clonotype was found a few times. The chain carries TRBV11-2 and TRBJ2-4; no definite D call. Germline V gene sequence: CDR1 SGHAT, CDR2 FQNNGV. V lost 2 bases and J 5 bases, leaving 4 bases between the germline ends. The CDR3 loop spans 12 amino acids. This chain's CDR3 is CASSLNENIQYF. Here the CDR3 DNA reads TGTGCCAGCAGCTTAAATGAAAACATTCAGTACTTC.

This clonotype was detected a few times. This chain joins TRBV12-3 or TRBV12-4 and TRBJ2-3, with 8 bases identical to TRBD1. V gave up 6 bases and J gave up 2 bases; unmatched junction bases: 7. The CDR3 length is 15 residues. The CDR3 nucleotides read TGTGCCAGCAGGGATAGGACAGGGCCCACAGATACGCAGTATTTT. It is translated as CASRDRTGPTDTQYF.

CDR3 sequence: CASSESGTGIDTQYF. The CDR3 DNA follows: TGCGCCAGCAGTGAGTCGGGGACAGGGATAGATACGCAGTATTTT. The chain employs TRBV10-1 and TRBJ2-3; the match to TRBD1 covers 9 bases. The V and J ends lost 0 bases and 5 bases, in that order; junction bases with no gene match: 3. Germline V CDR1 and CDR2: WNHNN, SYGVQD (reference sequence). CDR3 length: 15 amino acids.

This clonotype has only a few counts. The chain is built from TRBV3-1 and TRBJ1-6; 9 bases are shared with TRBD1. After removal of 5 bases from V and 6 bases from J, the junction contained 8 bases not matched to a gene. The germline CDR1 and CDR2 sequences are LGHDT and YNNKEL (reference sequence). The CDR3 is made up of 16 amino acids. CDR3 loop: CASSGTGGFSNSPLHF. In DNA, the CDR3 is TGTGCCAGCAGCGGAACAGGGGGCTTTTCTAATTCACCCCTCCACTTT.

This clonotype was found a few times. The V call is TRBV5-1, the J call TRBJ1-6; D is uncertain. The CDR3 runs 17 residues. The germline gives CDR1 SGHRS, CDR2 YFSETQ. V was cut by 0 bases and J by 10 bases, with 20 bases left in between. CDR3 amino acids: CASSLAAEGRGRSPLHF. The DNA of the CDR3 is TGCGCCAGCAGCTTGGCCGCCGAAGGCCGAGGGCGGTCACCCCTCCACTTT.

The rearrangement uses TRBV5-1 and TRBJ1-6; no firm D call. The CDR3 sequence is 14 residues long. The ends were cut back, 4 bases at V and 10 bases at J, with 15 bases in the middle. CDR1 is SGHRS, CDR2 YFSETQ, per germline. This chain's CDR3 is CASSTGRTRSPLHF. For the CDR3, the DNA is TGCGCCAGCAGCACTGGACGGACGAGGTCACCCCTCCACTTT.

For the CDR3, the DNA is TGCGCCAGCAGCCAAGATTGGTCTGAGACCCAGTACTTC. Protein product: CASSQDWSETQYF. The V call is TRBV4-3, the J call TRBJ2-5; D is uncertain. V lost 0 bases and J 5 bases, leaving 7 bases between the germline ends. This CDR3 spans 13 amino acids. CDR1 is LGHNA and CDR2 is YSLEER in the germline V gene.

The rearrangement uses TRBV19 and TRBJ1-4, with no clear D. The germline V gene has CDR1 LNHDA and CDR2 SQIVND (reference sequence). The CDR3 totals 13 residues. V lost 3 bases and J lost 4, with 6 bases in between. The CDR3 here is CASSIRFNEKLFF. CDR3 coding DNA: TGTGCCAGTAGTATCCGGTTTAATGAAAAACTGTTTTTT.

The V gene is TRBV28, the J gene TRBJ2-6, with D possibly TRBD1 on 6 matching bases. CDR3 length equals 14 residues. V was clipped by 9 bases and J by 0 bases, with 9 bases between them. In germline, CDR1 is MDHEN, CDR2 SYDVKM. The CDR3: CASRQVSGANVLTF. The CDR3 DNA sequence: TGTGCCAGTAGACAGGTCTCTGGGGCCAACGTCCTGACTTTC.

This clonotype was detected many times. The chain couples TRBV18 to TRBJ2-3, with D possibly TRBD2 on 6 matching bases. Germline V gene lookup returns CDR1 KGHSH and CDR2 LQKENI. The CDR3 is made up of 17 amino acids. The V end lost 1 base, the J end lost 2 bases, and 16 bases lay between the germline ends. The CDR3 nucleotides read TGTGCCAGCTCACCACACGTAGCAGGAGGGACCACAGATACGCAGTATTTT. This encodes CASSPHVAGGTTDTQYF.

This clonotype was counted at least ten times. The CDR3 DNA sequence: TGCGCCAGCAGCATGGGACTAGCCCCCCTCGATGAGCAGTTCTTC. Translation gives CASSMGLAPLDEQFF. The V and J genes are TRBV5-1 and TRBJ2-1, with 9 bases that match TRBD2. The CDR3 is made up of 15 amino acids. Germline-derived CDR1 and CDR2 are SGHRS and YFSETQ. V was clipped by 4 bases and J by 8 bases; unmatched bases: 10.

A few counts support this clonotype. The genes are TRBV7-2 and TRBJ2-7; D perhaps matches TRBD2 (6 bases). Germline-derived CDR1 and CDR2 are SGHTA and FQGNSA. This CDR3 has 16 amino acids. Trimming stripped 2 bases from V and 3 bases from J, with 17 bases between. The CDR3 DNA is TGTGCCAGCAGCTTAAGGCCCGGGGGATCGGGCTACGAGCAGTACTTC. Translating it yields CASSLRPGGSGYEQYF.

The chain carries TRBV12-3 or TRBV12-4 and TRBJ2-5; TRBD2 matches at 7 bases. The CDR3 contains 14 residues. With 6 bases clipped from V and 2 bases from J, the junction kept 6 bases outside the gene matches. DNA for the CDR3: TGTGCCAGCAGCGGCGGGGGAAGACAAGAGACCCAGTACTTC. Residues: CASSGGGRQETQYF.